This TCR beta chain was retrieved from a study of blood T cell repertoires in COVID-19. Study details: Spain, Italy and the United States supplied samples that represented acute and convalescent COVID-19. PBMCs, B-cell-depleted T cells, or T cells provided the cDNA or gDNA that made up the material.

How the authors handled the data: Reference gene primer amplification gave nucleated cell count estimates. Profiling relied on immunoSEQ multiplex PCR, and the TCRdb table lists in-frame clones only, not all of them. For V, J and clone size, that table is used; D and trimming come from the DNA. The table records about 320,000 clones, about 84% of them present only once. V was pared by 1 base and J by 7 bases, with 20 bases between. Germline CDR1 LNHNV, CDR2 YYDKDF (reference sequence). The CDR3 sequence is 18 residues long. Sequencing was performed on peripheral blood. V usage is TRBV15 and J usage is TRBJ1-6; the D gene is possibly TRBD1 (6 bases). This clonotype originated in a woman between 45 and 60 years old with acute or convalescent COVID-19. CDR3 nucleotide sequence: TGTGCCACCAGCAGAGCCTTTGGGGCGGGGGCCCTGAATTCACCCCTCCACTTT. Its translation: CATSRAFGAGALNSPLHF.